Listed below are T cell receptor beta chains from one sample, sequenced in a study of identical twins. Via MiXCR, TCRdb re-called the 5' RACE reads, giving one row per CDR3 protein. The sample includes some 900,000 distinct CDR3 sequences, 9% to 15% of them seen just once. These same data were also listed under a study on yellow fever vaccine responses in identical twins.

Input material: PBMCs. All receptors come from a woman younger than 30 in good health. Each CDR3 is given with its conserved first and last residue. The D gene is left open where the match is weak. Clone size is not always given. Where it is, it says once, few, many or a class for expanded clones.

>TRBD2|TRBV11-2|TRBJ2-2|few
TGTGCCAGCAGCTTATCTCGGGCTAGCGGGAGAACCGGGGAGCTGTTTTTT
CASSLSRASGRTGELFF
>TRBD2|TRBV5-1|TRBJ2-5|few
TGCGCCAGCAGCTTGTACTGGGAGGGAGAGACCCAGTACTTC
CASSLYWEGETQYF
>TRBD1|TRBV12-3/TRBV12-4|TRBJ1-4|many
TGTGCCAGCAGTTCCGGGACAGTACATGAAAAACTGTTTTTT
CASSSGTVHEKLFF
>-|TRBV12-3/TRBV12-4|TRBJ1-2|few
TGTGCCAGCACCCTGGGCGGGGGCCACTATGGCTACACCTTC
CASTLGGGHYGYTF
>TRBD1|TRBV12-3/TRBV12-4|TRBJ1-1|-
TGTGCCAGCAGCGACCCAGGGGGCACTGAAGCTTTCTTT
CASSDPGGTEAFF
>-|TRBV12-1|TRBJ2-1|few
TGTGCCAGCAGCGCCCGACAGGGACTAGCCAAAAACAATGAGCAGTTCTTC
CASSARQGLAKNNEQFF
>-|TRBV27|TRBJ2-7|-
TGTGCCAGCAGGGGGTGGAGTGGGTCCTACGAGCAGTACTTC
CASRGWSGSYEQYF
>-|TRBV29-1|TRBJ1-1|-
TGCAGCGTCGCAAGAACAGGGACTGAAGCTTTCTTT
CSVARTGTEAFF
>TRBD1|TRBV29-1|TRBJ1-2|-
TGCAGCGTTGAAGATACGGGACAGGTTCCCTACACCTTC
CSVEDTGQVPYTF
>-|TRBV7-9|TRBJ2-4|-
TGTGCCAGCAGCTCGGACAGCTACCTAGCCAAAAACATTCAGTACTTC
CASSSDSYLAKNIQYF
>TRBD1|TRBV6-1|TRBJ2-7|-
TGTGCCAGCAGCCGTGGGACAGGGGTCTTCCGGGAGCAGTACTTC
CASSRGTGVFREQYF
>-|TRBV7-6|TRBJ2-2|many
TGTGCCAGCAGCTTAGAATCCGGGGAGCTGTTTTTT
CASSLESGELFF
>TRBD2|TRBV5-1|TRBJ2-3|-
TGCGCCAGCAGCTACAGACTAGCGGGAGACCGAGATACGCAGTATTTT
CASSYRLAGDRDTQYF
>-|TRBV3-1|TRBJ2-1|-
TGTGCCAGCAACCCTGCAGGGGCCCCCTACAATGAGCAGTTCTTC
CASNPAGAPYNEQFF
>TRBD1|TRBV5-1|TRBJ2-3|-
TGCGCCAGCAGCACCGACAGGGTTCCCACAGATACGCAGTATTTT
CASSTDRVPTDTQYF
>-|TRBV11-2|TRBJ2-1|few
TGTGCCAGCAGCTTTTTATTCCGCACGGGGGATGAGCAGTTCTTC
CASSFLFRTGDEQFF
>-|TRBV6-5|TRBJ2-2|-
TGTGCCAGCAGTCACCAGGGGGGCGACACCGGGGAGCTGTTTTTT
CASSHQGGDTGELFF
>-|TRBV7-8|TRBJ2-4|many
TGTGCCAGCAGCTCTGATAGTCTAGCCAAAAACATTCAGTACTTC
CASSSDSLAKNIQYF
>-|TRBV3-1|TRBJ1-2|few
TGTGCCAGCAGCTTTAAGGGACTGTATGGCTACACCTTC
CASSFKGLYGYTF
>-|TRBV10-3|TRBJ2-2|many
TGTGCCATCAGTGCGACTAGTACCGGGGAGCTGTTTTTT
CAISATSTGELFF
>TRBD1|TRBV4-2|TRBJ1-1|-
TGTGCCAGCAGCCAAGGGGGAGGCCAGGGGGCGCGTACTGAAGCTTTCTTT
CASSQGGGQGARTEAFF
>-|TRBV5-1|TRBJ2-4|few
TGCGCCAGCAGGGAACAGGGTAACATTCAGTACTTC
CASREQGNIQYF
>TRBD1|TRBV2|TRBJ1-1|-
TGTGCCAGCAGTAAGGACAGGGCTGTTGAAGCTTTCTTT
CASSKDRAVEAFF
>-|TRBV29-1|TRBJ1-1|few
TGCAGCGTGGACGGGACGGGACCTGAAGCTTTCTTT
CSVDGTGPEAFF
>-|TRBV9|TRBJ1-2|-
TGTGCCAGCAGGGCATCAGGGGCCCACGGCTACACCTTC
CASRASGAHGYTF
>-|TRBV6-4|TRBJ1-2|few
TGTGCCAGCAGTGAAACAGGGACCAGCTATGGCTACACCTTC
CASSETGTSYGYTF
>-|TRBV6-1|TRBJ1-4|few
TGTGCCAGCACCTTCGCAACGGGAGAGAGTGAAAAACTGTTTTTT
CASTFATGESEKLFF
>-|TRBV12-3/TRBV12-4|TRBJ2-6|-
TGTGCCAGCAGTTTGAGGGGGACATCTCTCTCTGGGGCCAACGTCCTGACTTTC
CASSLRGTSLSGANVLTF
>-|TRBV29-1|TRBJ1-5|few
TGCAGCGTTGAAGGGGGGGCAGGTCAGCCCCAGCATTTT
CSVEGGAGQPQHF
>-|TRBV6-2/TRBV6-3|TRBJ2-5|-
TGTGCCAGCAGTTACGGTGGGGGAACCGAGACCCAGTACTTC
CASSYGGGTETQYF
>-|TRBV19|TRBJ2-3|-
TGTGCCAGTAGTTTAACAGATCGACAGAATACGCAGTATTTT
CASSLTDRQNTQYF
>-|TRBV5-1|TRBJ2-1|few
TGCGCCAGCAGCGGCCCGGGGAACGCCTACAATGAGCAGTTCTTC
CASSGPGNAYNEQFF
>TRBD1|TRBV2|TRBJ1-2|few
TGTGCCAGCAGTGCCGACAGGGGCGGCTACACCTTC
CASSADRGGYTF
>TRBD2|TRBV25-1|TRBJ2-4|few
TGTGCCAGCAGTGATGGGTCAGCGGGGGTAGCCAAAAACATTCAGTACTTC
CASSDGSAGVAKNIQYF
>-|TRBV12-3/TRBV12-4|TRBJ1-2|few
TGTGCCAGCAGTTTTGGGTTGGGGGATCCAAGGACCTTC
CASSFGLGDPRTF
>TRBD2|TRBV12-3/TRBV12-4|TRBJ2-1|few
TGTGCCAGCAGCATGTACGGGAGGGCCCGGTACAATGAGCAGTTCTTC
CASSMYGRARYNEQFF
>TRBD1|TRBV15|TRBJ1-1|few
TGTGCCACCAGGTACAGGGGATCGCGGGCTTTCTTT
CATRYRGSRAFF
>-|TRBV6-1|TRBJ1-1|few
TGTGCCAGCAGTGAAACATGGGGGATTACTGAAGCTTTCTTT
CASSETWGITEAFF
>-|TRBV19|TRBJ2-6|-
TGTGCCAGTAGTATTGAGGGGGCTGGGGCCAACGTCCTGACTTTC
CASSIEGAGANVLTF
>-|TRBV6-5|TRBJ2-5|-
TGTGCCAGCAGTAACCTTTGGGACTTACAAGAGACCCAGTACTTC
CASSNLWDLQETQYF
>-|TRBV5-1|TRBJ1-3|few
TGCGCCAGCAGCGTCGACGGAGGAAACTCTGGAAACACCATATATTTT
CASSVDGGNSGNTIYF
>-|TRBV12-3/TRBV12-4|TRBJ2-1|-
TGTGCCAGCAGTTCTGTGGTCACGGCATACAATGAGCAGTTCTTC
CASSSVVTAYNEQFF
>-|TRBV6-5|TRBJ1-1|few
TGTGCCAGCAGTTACTCAGGACAGACCGAAGCTTTCTTT
CASSYSGQTEAFF
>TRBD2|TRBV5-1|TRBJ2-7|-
TGCGCCAGCAGCTTTGGGGTGCCTAGCGGATCCTACGAGCAGTACTTC
CASSFGVPSGSYEQYF
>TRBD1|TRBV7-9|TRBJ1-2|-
TGTGCCAGCAGCTCGGGAGGGACAGCTTCTAACTATGGCTACACCTTC
CASSSGGTASNYGYTF
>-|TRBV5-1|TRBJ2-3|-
TGCGCCAGCAGGGAACTCAGCGGCACACGCACAGATACGCAGTATTTT
CASRELSGTRTDTQYF
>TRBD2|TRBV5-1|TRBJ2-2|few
TGCGCCAGCAGCCAAGGGACTAGCGGCCTGACCGGGGAGCTGTTTTTT
CASSQGTSGLTGELFF
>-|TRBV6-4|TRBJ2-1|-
TGTGCCAGCAGTGAGCAACTGCAGACAGCCTCCAACTACAATGAGCAGTTCTTC
CASSEQLQTASNYNEQFF